These T cell receptor beta chains were read from a single sample in a study of blood T cell repertoires in COVID-19. Generated by immunoSEQ multiplex PCR, the TCRdb table keeps only in-frame clones and is missing some. The table includes under 300,000 clones, roughly nine tenths detected once. Sample: peripheral blood. Receptor source: a man aged 55 to 70 with acute or convalescent COVID-19. The CDR3 runs from the conserved cysteine through the conserved F or W. Fields, in order: J gene, clone size, D gene, V gene, CDR3 protein, CDR3 DNA. A D gene is named only where the DNA matches it firmly. The size field is filled for only some rows; it gives once, few, many or a size class.

j_gene: TRBJ2-3
abundance: .
d_gene: TRBD2
v_gene: TRBV7-8
CDR3aa: CASSEYGTSGRAYPDTQYF
CDR3nt: TGTGCCAGCAGCGAATACGGGACTAGCGGGAGGGCCTACCCAGATACGCAGTATTTT

j_gene: TRBJ2-5
abundance: .
d_gene: .
v_gene: TRBV12-3/TRBV12-4
CDR3aa: CASSFLETQYF
CDR3nt: TGTGCCAGCAGTTTCTTGGAGACCCAGTACTTC

j_gene: TRBJ1-2
abundance: .
d_gene: TRBD1
v_gene: TRBV30
CDR3aa: CAWSLTGTGYTF
CDR3nt: TGTGCCTGGAGTTTGACAGGGACCGGCTACACCTTC

j_gene: TRBJ1-5
abundance: .
d_gene: .
v_gene: TRBV18
CDR3aa: CASSPPDRNQPQHF
CDR3nt: TGTGCCAGCTCACCACCGGACAGAAATCAGCCCCAGCATTTT

j_gene: TRBJ1-5
abundance: .
d_gene: TRBD1
v_gene: TRBV19
CDR3aa: CASSIDGTGGNGNQPQHF
CDR3nt: TGTGCCAGTAGTATAGATGGGACAGGGGGTAATGGGAATCAGCCCCAGCATTTT

j_gene: TRBJ2-1
abundance: .
d_gene: TRBD2
v_gene: TRBV19
CDR3aa: CASSITSGRVEQFF
CDR3nt: TGTGCCAGTAGTATAACTAGCGGGAGGGTTGAGCAGTTCTTC

j_gene: TRBJ1-5
abundance: .
d_gene: .
v_gene: TRBV28
CDR3aa: CASKERGQPQHF
CDR3nt: TGTGCCAGCAAAGAACGGGGACAGCCCCAGCATTTT

j_gene: TRBJ1-1
abundance: .
d_gene: TRBD1
v_gene: TRBV24-1
CDR3aa: CATRSQGADEAFF
CDR3nt: TGTGCCACCAGATCACAGGGGGCTGATGAAGCTTTCTTT

j_gene: TRBJ1-2
abundance: .
d_gene: TRBD1
v_gene: TRBV6-5
CDR3aa: CASRDRNYGYTF
CDR3nt: TGTGCCAGCCGGGACAGAAACTATGGCTACACCTTC

j_gene: TRBJ2-2
abundance: .
d_gene: .
v_gene: TRBV5-1
CDR3aa: CASSQTTGTGELFF
CDR3nt: TGCGCCAGCAGCCAAACGACAGGCACCGGGGAGCTGTTTTTT

j_gene: TRBJ2-3
abundance: .
d_gene: TRBD1
v_gene: TRBV7-2
CDR3aa: CASSSDRGPTDTQYF
CDR3nt: TGTGCCAGCAGCTCGGACAGGGGGCCCACAGATACGCAGTATTTT

j_gene: TRBJ2-5
abundance: .
d_gene: TRBD1
v_gene: TRBV28
CDR3aa: CASSSWDREQETQYF
CDR3nt: TGTGCCAGCAGTTCATGGGACAGGGAACAAGAGACCCAGTACTTC

j_gene: TRBJ2-3
abundance: .
d_gene: TRBD2
v_gene: TRBV11-3
CDR3aa: CASSLDLAGDTQYF
CDR3nt: TGTGCCAGCAGCTTAGATCTAGCGGGGGATACGCAGTATTTT

j_gene: TRBJ1-6
abundance: .
d_gene: .
v_gene: TRBV3-1/TRBV3-2
CDR3aa: CASSQDFGVWPLHF
CDR3nt: TGTGCCAGCAGCCAAGATTTCGGGGTTTGGCCCCTCCACTTT

j_gene: TRBJ1-5
abundance: .
d_gene: .
v_gene: TRBV18
CDR3aa: CASSPSGADQPQHF
CDR3nt: TGTGCCAGCTCACCATCAGGGGCTGATCAGCCCCAGCATTTT

j_gene: TRBJ2-3
abundance: .
d_gene: .
v_gene: TRBV30
CDR3aa: CAWSGDAGRTDTQYF
CDR3nt: TGTGCCTGGAGCGGCGACGCGGGGCGGACAGATACGCAGTATTTT

j_gene: TRBJ2-5
abundance: .
d_gene: TRBD2
v_gene: TRBV5-8
CDR3aa: CASSLEAGEETQYF
CDR3nt: TGTGCCAGCAGCTTGGAAGCGGGGGAGGAGACCCAGTACTTC

j_gene: TRBJ2-5
abundance: .
d_gene: .
v_gene: TRBV15
CDR3aa: CATSGDLQETQYF
CDR3nt: TGTGCCACCAGCGGCGACTTGCAAGAGACCCAGTACTTC

j_gene: TRBJ1-3
abundance: .
d_gene: .
v_gene: TRBV9
CDR3aa: CASSVDPGFSGNTIYF
CDR3nt: TGTGCCAGCAGCGTAGACCCGGGGTTTTCTGGAAACACCATATATTTT

j_gene: TRBJ1-5
abundance: .
d_gene: .
v_gene: TRBV10-3
CDR3aa: CAISEGATGGNQPQHF
CDR3nt: TGTGCCATCAGTGAGGGGGCCACGGGGGGCAATCAGCCCCAGCATTTT

j_gene: TRBJ1-4
abundance: .
d_gene: .
v_gene: TRBV6-1
CDR3aa: CASSEAGSNEKLFF
CDR3nt: TGTGCCAGCAGTGAAGCCGGGAGCAATGAAAAACTGTTTTTT

j_gene: TRBJ2-1
abundance: .
d_gene: TRBD2
v_gene: TRBV3-1/TRBV3-2
CDR3aa: CASSLGPGLAAGEQFF
CDR3nt: TGTGCCAGCAGCCTTGGGCCGGGACTAGCGGCAGGTGAGCAGTTCTTC

j_gene: TRBJ2-1
abundance: .
d_gene: .
v_gene: TRBV5-1
CDR3aa: CASSLGYSGTYNEQFF
CDR3nt: TGCGCCAGCAGCTTGGGTTATAGCGGAACCTACAATGAGCAGTTCTTC

j_gene: TRBJ1-1
abundance: .
d_gene: .
v_gene: TRBV6-5
CDR3aa: CASRRSVNTEAFF
CDR3nt: TGTGCCAGCAGGCGCAGCGTGAACACTGAAGCTTTCTTT

j_gene: TRBJ2-1
abundance: .
d_gene: TRBD2
v_gene: TRBV19
CDR3aa: CASSPTLGSGTPYNEQFF
CDR3nt: TGTGCCAGTAGTCCCACTTTAGGTAGCGGGACCCCCTACAATGAGCAGTTCTTC

j_gene: TRBJ2-1
abundance: few
d_gene: .
v_gene: TRBV18
CDR3aa: CASSPESNEQFF
CDR3nt: TGTGCCAGCTCACCGGAGAGTAATGAGCAGTTCTTC

j_gene: TRBJ2-1
abundance: .
d_gene: .
v_gene: TRBV13
CDR3aa: CASSGPLYNEQFF
CDR3nt: TGTGCCAGCAGCGGCCCACTATACAATGAGCAGTTCTTC

j_gene: TRBJ1-4
abundance: .
d_gene: .
v_gene: TRBV4-3
CDR3aa: CASSQEGQGYEKLFF
CDR3nt: TGCGCCAGCAGCCAAGAGGGCCAGGGATATGAAAAACTGTTTTTT

j_gene: TRBJ1-1
abundance: .
d_gene: .
v_gene: TRBV6-1
CDR3aa: CASSELGHLGTEAFF
CDR3nt: TGTGCCAGCAGTGAACTCGGACATCTCGGCACTGAAGCTTTCTTT